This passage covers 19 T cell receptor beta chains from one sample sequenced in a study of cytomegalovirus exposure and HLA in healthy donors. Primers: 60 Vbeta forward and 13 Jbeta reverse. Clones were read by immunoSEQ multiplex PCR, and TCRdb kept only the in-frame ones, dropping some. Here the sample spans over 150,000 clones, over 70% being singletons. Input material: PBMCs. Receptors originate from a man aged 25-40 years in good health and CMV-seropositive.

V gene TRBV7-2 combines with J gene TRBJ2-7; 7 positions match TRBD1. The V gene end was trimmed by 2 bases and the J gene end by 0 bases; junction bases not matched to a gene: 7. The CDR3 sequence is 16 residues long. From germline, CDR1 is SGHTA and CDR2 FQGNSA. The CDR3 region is CASSLYPRDSSYEQYF. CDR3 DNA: TGTGCCAGCAGCTTATACCCGAGGGACAGCTCCTACGAGCAGTACTTC.

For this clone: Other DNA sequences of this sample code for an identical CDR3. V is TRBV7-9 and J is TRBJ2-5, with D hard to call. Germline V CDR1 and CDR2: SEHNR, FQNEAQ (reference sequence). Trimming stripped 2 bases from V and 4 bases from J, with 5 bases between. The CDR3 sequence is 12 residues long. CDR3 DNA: TGTGCCAGCAGCTTATCCTCAGAGACCCAGTACTTC. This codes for CASSLSSETQYF.

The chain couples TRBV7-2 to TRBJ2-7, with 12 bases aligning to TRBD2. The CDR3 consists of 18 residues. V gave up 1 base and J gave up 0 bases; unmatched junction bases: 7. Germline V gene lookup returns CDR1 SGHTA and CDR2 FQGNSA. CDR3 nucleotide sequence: TGTGCCAGCAGCTTAGGGCTAGCGGGAGGGCCGCCCTCCTACGAGCAGTACTTC. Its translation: CASSLGLAGGPPSYEQYF. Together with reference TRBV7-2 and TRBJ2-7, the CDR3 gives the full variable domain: GAGVSQSPSNKVTEKGKDVELRCDPISGHTALYWYRQSLGQGLEFLIYFQGNSAPDKSGLPSDRFSAERTGGSVSTLTIQRTQQEDSAVYLCASSLGLAGGPPSYEQYFGPGTRLTVT.

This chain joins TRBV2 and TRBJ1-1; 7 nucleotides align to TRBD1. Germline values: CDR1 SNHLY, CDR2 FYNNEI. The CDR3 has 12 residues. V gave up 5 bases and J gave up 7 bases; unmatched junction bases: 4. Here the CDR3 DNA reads TGTGCCAGCAGTATGACAGGGTTTGAAGCTTTCTTT. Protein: CASSMTGFEAFF.

CDR3 protein: CASSSSFSTDTQYF. The CDR3 DNA sequence: TGTGCCAGCAGTTCAAGCTTCAGCACAGATACGCAGTATTTT. The V call is TRBV27, the J call TRBJ2-3; D remains ambiguous. Deletions cut 4 bases from V and 0 bases from J, with 8 bases between. The CDR3 sequence is 14 residues long. In germline, CDR1 is MNHEY, CDR2 SMNVEV (reference sequence).

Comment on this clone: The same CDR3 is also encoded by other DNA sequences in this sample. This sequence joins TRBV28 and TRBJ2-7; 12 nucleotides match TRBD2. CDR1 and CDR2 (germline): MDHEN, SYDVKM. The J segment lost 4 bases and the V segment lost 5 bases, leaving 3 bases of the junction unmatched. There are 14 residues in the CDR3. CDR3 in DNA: TGTGCCAGCAGTCCTACTAGCGGGAGGTACGAGCAGTACTTC. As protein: CASSPTSGRYEQYF.

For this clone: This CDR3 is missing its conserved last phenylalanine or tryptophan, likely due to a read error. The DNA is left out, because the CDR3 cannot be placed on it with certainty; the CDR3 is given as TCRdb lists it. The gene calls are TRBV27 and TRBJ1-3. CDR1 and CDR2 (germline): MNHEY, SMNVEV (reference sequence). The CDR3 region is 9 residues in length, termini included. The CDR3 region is CVAPPEPRI.

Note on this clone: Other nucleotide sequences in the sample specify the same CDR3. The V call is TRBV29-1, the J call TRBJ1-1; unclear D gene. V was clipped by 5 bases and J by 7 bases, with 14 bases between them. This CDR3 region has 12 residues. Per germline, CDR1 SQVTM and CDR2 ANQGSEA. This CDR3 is CSVLTSRIEAFF. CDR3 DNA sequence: TGCAGCGTTCTTACTTCGAGGATTGAAGCTTTCTTT.

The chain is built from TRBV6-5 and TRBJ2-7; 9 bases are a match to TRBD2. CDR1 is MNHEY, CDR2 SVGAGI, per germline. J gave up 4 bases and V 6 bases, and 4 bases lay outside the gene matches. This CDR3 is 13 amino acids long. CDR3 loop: CASSPTSGYEQYF. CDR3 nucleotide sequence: TGTGCCAGCAGCCCAACTAGCGGGTACGAGCAGTACTTC.

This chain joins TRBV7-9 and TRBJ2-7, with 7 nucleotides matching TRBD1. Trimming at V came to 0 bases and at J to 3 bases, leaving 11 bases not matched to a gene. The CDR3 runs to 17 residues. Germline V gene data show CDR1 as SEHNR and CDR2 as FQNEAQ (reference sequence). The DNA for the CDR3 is TGTGCCAGCAGCTTAGCTTTTCCTACGGGGACAGACTACGAGCAGTACTTC. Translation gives CASSLAFPTGTDYEQYF.

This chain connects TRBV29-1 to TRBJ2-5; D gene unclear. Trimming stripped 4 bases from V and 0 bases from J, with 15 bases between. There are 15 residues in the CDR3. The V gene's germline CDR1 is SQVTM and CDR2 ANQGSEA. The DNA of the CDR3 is TGCAGCGTTGTCGTTGAGCCAGACTACCAAGAGACCCAGTACTTC. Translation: CSVVVEPDYQETQYF. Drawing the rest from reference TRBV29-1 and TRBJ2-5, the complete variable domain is SAVISQKPSRDICQRGTSLTIQCQVDSQVTMMFWYRQQPGQSLTLIATANQGSEATYESGFVIDKFPISRPNLTFSTLTVSNMSPEDSSIYLCSVVVEPDYQETQYFGPGTRLLVL.

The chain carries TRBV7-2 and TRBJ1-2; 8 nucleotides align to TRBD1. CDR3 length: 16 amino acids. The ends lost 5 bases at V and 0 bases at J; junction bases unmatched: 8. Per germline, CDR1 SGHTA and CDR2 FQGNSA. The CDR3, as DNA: TGTGCCAGCAGCCTAAGACAGGGGCACACTAACTATGGCTACACCTTC. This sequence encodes CASSLRQGHTNYGYTF.

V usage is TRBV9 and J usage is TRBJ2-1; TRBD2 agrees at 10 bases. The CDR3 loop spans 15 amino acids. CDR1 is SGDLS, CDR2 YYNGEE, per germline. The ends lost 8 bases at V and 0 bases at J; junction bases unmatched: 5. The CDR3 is CASGTSGVSYNEQFF. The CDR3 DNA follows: TGTGCCAGTGGAACTAGCGGGGTCTCCTACAATGAGCAGTTCTTC.

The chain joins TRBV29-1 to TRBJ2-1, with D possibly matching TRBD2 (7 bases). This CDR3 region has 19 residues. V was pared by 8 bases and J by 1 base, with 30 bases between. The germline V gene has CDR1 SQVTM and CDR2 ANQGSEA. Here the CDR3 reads CSPPRSGGPRQRSYNEQFF. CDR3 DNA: TGCAGCCCCCCTCGGTCGGGGGGCCCTCGTCAGCGTTCCTACAATGAGCAGTTCTTC.

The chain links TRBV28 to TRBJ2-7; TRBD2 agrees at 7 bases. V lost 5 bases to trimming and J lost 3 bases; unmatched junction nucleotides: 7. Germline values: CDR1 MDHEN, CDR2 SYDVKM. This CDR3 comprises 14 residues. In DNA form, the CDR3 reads TGTGCCAGCAGTCCCGAGCGCGGGAGCTACGAGCAGTACTTC. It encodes CASSPERGSYEQYF.

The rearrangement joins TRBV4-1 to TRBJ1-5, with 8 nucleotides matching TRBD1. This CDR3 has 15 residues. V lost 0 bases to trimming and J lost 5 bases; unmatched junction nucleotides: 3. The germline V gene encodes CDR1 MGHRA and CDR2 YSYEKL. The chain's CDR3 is CASSQEAGGYQPQHF. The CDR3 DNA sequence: TGCGCCAGCAGCCAAGAAGCAGGGGGCTATCAGCCCCAGCATTTT.

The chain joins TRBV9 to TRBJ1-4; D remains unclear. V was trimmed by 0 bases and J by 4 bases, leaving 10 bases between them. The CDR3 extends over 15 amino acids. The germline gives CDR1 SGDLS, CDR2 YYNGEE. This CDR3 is CASSVEALDNEKLFF. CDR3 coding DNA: TGTGCCAGCAGCGTAGAAGCGCTGGATAATGAAAAACTGTTTTTT.

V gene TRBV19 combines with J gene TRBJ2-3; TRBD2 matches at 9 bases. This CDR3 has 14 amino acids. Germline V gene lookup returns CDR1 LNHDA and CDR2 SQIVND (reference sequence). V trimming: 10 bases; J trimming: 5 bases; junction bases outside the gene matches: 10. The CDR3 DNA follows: TGTGCCACGATGGCTAGCGGGAATGGAGATACGCAGTATTTT. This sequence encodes CATMASGNGDTQYF.

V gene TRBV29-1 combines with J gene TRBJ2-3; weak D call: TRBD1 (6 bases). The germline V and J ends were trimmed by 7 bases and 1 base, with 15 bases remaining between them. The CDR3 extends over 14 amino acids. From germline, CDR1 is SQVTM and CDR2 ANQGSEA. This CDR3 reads CSGGEGEGTDTQYF. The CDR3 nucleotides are TGCAGCGGTGGCGAGGGGGAAGGCACAGATACGCAGTATTTT.